These 5 T cell receptor beta chains came from one sample sequenced in a study of blood T cells in healthy people across ages (dated by TCRdb to between 2014 and 2017). Libraries came from 5' RACE. The sequencer listed for this sample is Illumina HiSeq 2500. A second PCR of about 7 to 12 cycles was run with a J-beta primer mix and a sample-barcoded 5' primer. TCRdb's own reprocessing of the public reads used fastp at Q25 and MiXCR and kept productive beta chains. Each entry merges the rows of one CDR3 protein and shows their most common DNA and genes. Within this sample are about 1.8 million distinct CDR3 sequences, with around half of them counted one time only. Jointly, the top ten make up 2% to 2.5% of the sample. Material: blood. The receptors derive from a woman between 40 and 55 years old in good health.

The rearrangement joins TRBV6-1 to TRBJ2-7, with 7 bases fitting TRBD1. The J segment lost 5 bases and the V segment lost 0 bases, leaving 4 bases of the junction unmatched. The CDR3 is made up of 14 amino acids. Per the germline V gene, CDR1 is MNHNS and CDR2 is SASEGT. This CDR3 reads CASSEATGSNEQYF. The CDR3 nucleotides read TGTGCCAGCAGTGAAGCGACAGGGTCAAACGAGCAGTACTTC.

This chain links TRBV4-1 with TRBJ2-1; TRBD1 matches at 11 bases. This CDR3 has 16 amino acids. J lost 8 bases, V lost 6 bases, and 12 bases had no gene match. CDR1 is MGHRA and CDR2 is YSYEKL in the germline V gene. The CDR3 is CASSYPGQGVNDEQFF. In nucleotides, the CDR3 is TGCGCCAGCAGTTACCCGGGACAGGGGGTTAATGATGAGCAGTTCTTC.

This clonotype was observed a handful of times. This CDR3 is CAISESRTSVANSYEQYF. The CDR3, as DNA: TGTGCCATCAGTGAGTCGCGGACTAGCGTTGCCAACTCCTACGAGCAGTACTTC. V usage is TRBV10-3 and J usage is TRBJ2-7, with 9 bases that match TRBD2. V lost 0 bases, J lost 0 bases, and 9 bases stayed unmatched. Looked up from germline, CDR1 is ENHRY and CDR2 is SYGVKD. CDR3 length: 18 residues.

A few counts support this clonotype. The chain employs TRBV4-2 and TRBJ2-3; TRBD1 aligns across 8 bases. V was pared by 4 bases and J by 3 bases, with 9 bases of the junction left unmatched. Germline CDR1 reads LGHNA; CDR2 reads YNFKEQ. This CDR3 contains 16 residues. The CDR3 reads CASSPIAGGKTDTQYF. For the CDR3, the DNA is TGTGCCAGCAGCCCTATCGCAGGGGGCAAGACAGATACGCAGTATTTT.

This chain connects TRBV7-9 to TRBJ1-5, with D maybe TRBD1 (5 bases). Trimming pared 5 bases from V and 0 bases from J, leaving 17 bases between. In germline, CDR1 is SEHNR, CDR2 FQNEAQ (reference sequence). This CDR3 has 17 amino acids. The chain's CDR3 is CASSAQTSGYSNQPQHF. In DNA, the CDR3 is TGTGCCAGCAGCGCACAAACTTCAGGGTATAGCAATCAGCCCCAGCATTTT.